Shown below are 15 T cell receptor beta chains from a single sample sequenced in a study of blood T cells in healthy people across ages. A sample-barcoded 5' primer and a J-beta primer mix were used in a second PCR of roughly 7 to 11 cycles. TCRdb called the 5' RACE reads again in MiXCR, with one record for every CDR3 protein. The repertoire holds over a million distinct CDR3 sequences, with 40% to 45% as singletons. What was sequenced was blood. These receptors came from a woman between 55 and 75 years old in good health.

This clonotype was counted only a few times. The rearrangement links TRBV6-5 to TRBJ2-1; 11 bases agree with TRBD2. CDR3 length: 15 residues. Germline V gives CDR1 MNHEY, CDR2 SVGAGI. The junction had 9 bases not matched to a gene; V was cut back by 7 bases and J by 7 bases. The CDR3 here is CASTTSGILGNEQFF. Here the CDR3 DNA reads TGTGCCAGCACGACTAGCGGGATTCTCGGTAATGAGCAGTTCTTC.

This chain joins TRBV3-1 and TRBJ1-1, with D perhaps matching TRBD1 (5 bases). Germline V CDR1 and CDR2: LGHDT, YNNKEL (reference sequence). The germline V and J ends were trimmed by 4 bases and 2 bases, with 14 bases remaining between them. CDR3 length: 15 residues. CDR3 protein: CASSLGTQVNTEAFF. As DNA, the CDR3 is TGTGCCAGCAGCCTAGGGACTCAGGTTAACACTGAAGCTTTCTTT.

The chain uses TRBV6-1 and TRBJ1-5; TRBD1 aligns across 9 bases. Germline lookup yields CDR1 MNHNS and CDR2 SASEGT. The CDR3 has 17 residues. After removal of 6 bases from V and 1 base from J, the junction contained 10 bases not matched to a gene. CDR3 in DNA: TGTGCCAGCAGGTCTCACAGGGGGCTATCGAGCAATCAGCCCCAGCATTTT. Translated, it gives CASRSHRGLSSNQPQHF.

This clonotype showed up just a few times. V is TRBV4-1 and J is TRBJ2-3; D unclear. CDR3 length: 15 amino acids. Trimming removed 1 base from V and 1 base from J, with 9 bases in between. From germline, CDR1 is MGHRA and CDR2 YSYEKL. The CDR3 sequence: CASSQGTPGTDTQYF. CDR3 bases: TGCGCCAGCAGCCAAGGTACCCCCGGCACAGATACGCAGTATTTT.

The chain recombines TRBV2 with TRBJ1-2, with 7 nucleotides matching TRBD1. J lost 1 base, V lost 6 bases, and 5 bases had no gene match. Germline assignment: CDR1 SNHLY and CDR2 FYNNEI. This CDR3 spans 14 amino acids. CDR3 in DNA: TGTGCCAGCAGGGCGGGACAGATTAACTATGGCTACACCTTC. Its translation: CASRAGQINYGYTF.

This chain links TRBV20-1 with TRBJ2-1, with a possible D match to TRBD2 (5 bases). This CDR3 spans 15 amino acids. The germline CDR1 and CDR2 sequences are DFQATT and SNEGSKA (reference sequence). Deletions cut 4 bases from V and 8 bases from J, with 21 bases between. In nucleotides, the CDR3 is TGCAGTGCTACAGTGTTGAGGGAGCCCTCCGATGAGCAGTTCTTC. This codes for CSATVLREPSDEQFF.

This clonotype was seen more than once but under ten times. The chain is built from TRBV6-5 and TRBJ2-7, with a possible D match to TRBD1 (6 bases). Between the trimmed V and J ends, which lost 1 base and 5 bases, there was a span of 9 bases. The germline V gene encodes CDR1 MNHEY and CDR2 SVGAGI. The CDR3 spans 13 residues. The CDR3 region has the DNA TGTGCCAGCAGTTACTTACAGGGTGACGAGCAGTACTTC. Its translation: CASSYLQGDEQYF.

The J gene is TRBJ1-6, the V gene TRBV7-8; TRBD1 aligns across 9 bases. Unmatched junction bases numbered 2, after V lost 1 base and J lost 7 bases. The CDR3 sequence is 15 residues long. In germline, CDR1 is SGHVS, CDR2 FQNEAQ. DNA for the CDR3: TGTGCCAGCAGCTTAGAAGGGACAGGGAATTCACCCCTCCACTTT. This encodes CASSLEGTGNSPLHF.

This clonotype appeared a few times. CDR3 sequence (DNA): TGTGCCAGTGTCCCGACAGGAGGTGACCAAGAGACCCAGTACTTC. This codes for CASVPTGGDQETQYF. The rearrangement joins TRBV6-5 to TRBJ2-5; perhaps TRBD1 as D (6 bases). Germline V gene data show CDR1 as MNHEY and CDR2 as SVGAGI. This CDR3 has 15 residues. V gave up 9 bases and J gave up 0 bases, with 17 bases separating them.

This chain links TRBV12-3 or TRBV12-4 with TRBJ1-1; D is ambiguous. This CDR3 is 11 amino acids long. V lost 0 bases and J lost 8, with 4 bases in between. CDR3 in DNA: TGTGCCAGCAGTTTAGCGCTAGAAGCTTTCTTT. This encodes CASSLALEAFF.

This clonotype was recorded once. The V gene is TRBV14, the J gene TRBJ1-1, with D perhaps TRBD1 (5 bases). V was pared by 0 bases and J by 5 bases, with 13 bases between. CDR1 and CDR2 from the germline V gene are SGHDN and FVKESK. CDR3 length equals 15 residues. CDR3 nucleotides: TGTGCCAGCAGCCAAGATTTGGGACTTAAGACTGAAGCTTTCTTT. It translates to CASSQDLGLKTEAFF.

The genes are TRBV27 and TRBJ2-7; 9 bases are a match to TRBD1. CDR1 and CDR2 (germline): MNHEY, SMNVEV (reference sequence). This CDR3 spans 14 amino acids. The V segment lost 5 bases and the J segment 3 bases; nucleotides outside the gene matches: 5. CDR3 sequence: CASSAGQGFYEQYF. The CDR3 bases are TGTGCCAGCAGTGCCGGACAGGGGTTCTACGAGCAGTACTTC.

The chain combines TRBV9 with TRBJ2-1, with no clear D. This CDR3 is built from 14 residues. Trimming cost V 0 bases and J 9 bases, with 13 bases left between them. Looked up from germline, CDR1 is SGDLS and CDR2 is YYNGEE. The CDR3, as DNA: TGTGCCAGCAGCGTAGGGAGCGCCTTAGGTGAGCAGTTCTTC. This translates into CASSVGSALGEQFF. Full variable domain (missing parts from reference TRBV9 and TRBJ2-1): DSGVTQTPKHLITATGQRVTLRCSPRSGDLSVYWYQQSLDQGLQFLIQYYNGEERAKGNILERFSAQQFPDLHSELNLSSLELGDSALYFCASSVGSALGEQFFGPGTRLTVL.

V usage is TRBV7-9 and J usage is TRBJ1-4; 8 nucleotides align to TRBD1. The length of the CDR3 is 16 residues. Germline trimming cut 1 base from V and 8 bases from J; bases unmatched to any gene: 9. Looked up from germline, CDR1 is SEHNR and CDR2 is FQNEAQ (reference sequence). DNA for the CDR3: TGTGCCAGCAGCTTAGGACCGGACAGGGAACGCGAAAAACTGTTTTTT. This codes for CASSLGPDREREKLFF. The variable domain in full, completed from reference TRBV7-9 and TRBJ1-4, reads DTGVSQNPRHKITKRGQNVTFRCDPISEHNRLYWYRQTLGQGPEFLTYFQNEAQLEKSRLLSDRFSAERPKGSFSTLEIQRTEQGDSAMYLCASSLGPDREREKLFFGSGTQLSVL.

This clonotype was observed a few times. V and J are TRBV9 and TRBJ2-3; possible D gene TRBD2, 6 bases. The CDR3 is 17 residues long. Germline-derived CDR1 and CDR2 are SGDLS and YYNGEE. With 0 bases removed from V and 2 bases from J, the gap between germline ends came to 16 bases. The CDR3 is CASSVGGASEITDTQYF. The CDR3 DNA follows: TGTGCCAGCAGCGTAGGAGGGGCTAGCGAAATCACAGATACGCAGTATTTT.